This T cell receptor (beta chain) is drawn from a study of glioma-infiltrating T cells after dendritic cell vaccination. Study-level information: Treatment, given 2003 to 2012, was autologous tumor lysate-pulsed dendritic cell vaccination. Patients received three intradermal dendritic cell vaccine injections at biweekly intervals.

The primer mix had 60 V beta and 13 J beta primers. Produced via immunoSEQ multiplex PCR; TCRdb's table is partial and in-frame only. Of 100,000 to 120,000 clones in the sample, nearly 90% were seen once. Time point defined: after dendritic cell vaccination, including at tumor progression/relapse. Sequenced material: blood, taken after dendritic cell vaccination. This TCR came from a human donor with glioblastoma.

The CDR3 loop reads CASTLAGTYEQYF. In DNA, the CDR3 is TGTGCCAGCACCTTAGCGGGGACCTACGAGCAGTACTTC. This chain links TRBV6-1 with TRBJ2-7; 8 bases are a match to TRBD2. The CDR3 totals 13 residues. From germline, CDR1 is MNHNS and CDR2 SASEGT. After removal of 7 bases from V and 2 bases from J, the junction contained 4 bases not matched to a gene.